The following is a T cell receptor beta chain sequence with its context. The antigen remains unidentified. The sample comes from a study of Graves' ophthalmopathy and Graves' hyperthyroidism. The overall study: Before any treatment, peripheral blood was taken at the initial diagnosis. Study-level results: A model of 13 signatures distinguished ophthalmopathy from stable hyperthyroidism at approximately 89% sensitivity and approximately 81% specificity. Among expanded thyroid clonotypes above 0.001 frequency, most also occurred in blood.

Trimming at V came to 4 bases and at J to 4 bases, leaving 10 bases not matched to a gene. CDR1 is MNHEY, CDR2 SVGEGT, per germline. This CDR3 has 15 amino acids. TCR beta CDR3 regions were amplified from RNA transcripts. Scientists carried out first-round RT-PCR using HTBI primers and then a second-round multiplex PCR. TCRdb processed the multiplex PCR reads anew with MiXCR; each CDR3 protein has one entry. The sample contains about 370,000 distinct CDR3 sequences, approximately 18% of which appear only once. Hyperthyroidism was new, under 2 months, in patients aged 18 to 65. Sequenced: peripheral blood. This TCR came from an adult woman with stable Graves' hyperthyroidism. The J gene is TRBJ2-7, the V gene TRBV6-2 or TRBV6-3; 7 bases are a match to TRBD1. CDR3 region: CASSSPRDSRYEQYF. CDR3 DNA: TGTGCCAGCAGTTCACCCCGGGACAGCAGATACGAGCAGTACTTC.